This T cell receptor beta chain was identified during a study of prognosis after radiotherapy for stage I lung cancer. The wider study: Development of distant metastases after radiotherapy was seen in a handful of patients at a median of approximately 7 months, with no significant progression in around 15.

Whole-study findings and limits: Stereotactic body radiation therapy was followed by a fall in unique TCR clone counts, with a median of roughly 9,900 versus 7,200.

V lost 3 bases and J lost 3, with 15 bases in between. The CDR3 has 15 residues. Peripheral blood samples of roughly 6 milliliters were drawn at each of two time points. In this sample, this clonotype is medium-sized. The antigen is unknown. With two-round multiplex PCR, TCR beta CDR3 sequences were amplified from genomic DNA. Round-one PCR had primers specific to each TRBV and TRBJ gene. TCRdb recomputed calls from the multiplex PCR reads with MiXCR, one row per CDR3 protein. The table records around 30,000 distinct CDR3 sequences, approximately 36% of them present only once. The sample consisted of PBMCs, taken before or after stereotactic body radiation therapy (not recorded which). The chain employs TRBV12-3 or TRBV12-4 and TRBJ2-7, with a tentative D call TRBD2 (5 bases). The TCR originated in a donor aged 50 or older with non-small cell lung cancer. Here the CDR3 DNA reads TGTGCCAGCAGTTTCTCGGCTAGCAAACACTACGAGCAGTACTTC. It translates to CASSFSASKHYEQYF.